A single sample gave rise to the 27 T cell receptor beta chains below, sequenced in a study of T cells in Graves' hyperthyroidism and ophthalmopathy. There were TCR beta CDR3 regions amplified from RNA transcripts. A first-round RT-PCR of the TCR CDR3 used the HTBI primer set. TCRdb independently ran MiXCR on the multiplex PCR reads; one entry per CDR3 protein. The profile shows roughly 740,000 distinct CDR3 sequences, about a sixth of them singletons. Sequencing was done on a sample of blood. The receptors stem from a man younger than 35 with Graves' hyperthyroidism.

This clonotype occurred a few times. The CDR3, as DNA: TGCAGCGTTGGGACAAATAACTATGGCTACACCTTC. This sequence encodes CSVGTNNYGYTF. The chain has TRBV29-1 and TRBJ1-2; D is perhaps TRBD1 (5 bases). V dropped 4 bases and J dropped 1 base, with 7 bases sitting between them. Per the germline V gene, CDR1 is SQVTM and CDR2 is ANQGSEA. The CDR3 sequence is 12 residues long.

Concerning this clonotype: Given a much more abundant clone one base away, this may be a read error. In DNA form, the CDR3 reads TGTGCCAGCAGCCCGGGGTCCGCCTACAATGAGCAGTTCTTC. Translation: CASSPGSAYNEQFF. The chain recombines TRBV6-1 with TRBJ2-1; D perhaps matches TRBD2 (5 bases). The germline gives CDR1 MNHNS, CDR2 SASEGT. Trimming left V 6 bases short and J 2 bases short, with 11 bases between. This CDR3 has 14 amino acids.

This clonotype showed up just a few times. The V gene is TRBV2, the J gene TRBJ1-5, with D perhaps matching TRBD1 (6 bases). This CDR3 is built from 17 residues. Germline CDR1 is SNHLY and CDR2 is FYNNEI. V was trimmed by 3 bases and J by 1 base, leaving 16 bases between them. CDR3 protein: CASSDLGARSSNQPQHF. CDR3 DNA sequence: TGTGCCAGCAGTGATTTGGGGGCGCGATCAAGCAATCAGCCCCAGCATTTT. Full variable domain (rest looked up from reference TRBV2 and TRBJ1-5): EPEVTQTPSHQVTQMGQEVILRCVPISNHLYFYWYRQILGQKVEFLVSFYNNEISEKSEIFDDQFSVERPDGSNFTLKIRSTKLEDSAMYFCASSDLGARSSNQPQHFGDGTRLSIL.

This clonotype has just a few counts. The chain carries TRBV13 and TRBJ2-5; no clear D gene. The CDR3 length is 15 residues. Germline loops: CDR1 PRHDT, CDR2 FYEKMQ (reference sequence). V dropped 0 bases and J dropped 5 bases, with 13 bases sitting between them. DNA of the CDR3: TGTGCCAGCAGCTTAGGCGTCGAAGGAAGCGAGACCCAGTACTTC. Residues: CASSLGVEGSETQYF.

This chain joins TRBV6-1 and TRBJ2-4, with 8 bases aligning to TRBD1. J lost 4 bases, V lost 3 bases, and 2 bases had no gene match. The length of the CDR3 is 14 residues. The V gene's germline CDR1 is MNHNS and CDR2 SASEGT. The CDR3 here is CASSDRGPKNIQYF. The CDR3 DNA sequence: TGTGCCAGCAGTGACAGGGGGCCGAAAAACATTCAGTACTTC.

This clonotype was recorded at least ten times. J is TRBJ2-1 and V is TRBV12-3 or TRBV12-4, with D maybe TRBD2 (6 bases). The CDR3 has 14 amino acids. V lost 4 bases to trimming and J lost 7 bases, with 14 bases between them. The CDR3 bases are TGTGCCAGCAGTTACTCCGGGACTTCAAATGAGCAGTTCTTC. Translation: CASSYSGTSNEQFF.

This clonotype came up many times. The chain couples TRBV2 to TRBJ2-7, with D perhaps matching TRBD1 (6 bases). In germline, CDR1 is SNHLY, CDR2 FYNNEI. This CDR3 is built from 14 residues. Deletions cut 6 bases from V and 3 bases from J, with 15 bases between. The DNA of the CDR3 is TGTGCCAGCAGCTCCGGGACACGGATCTACGAGCAGTACTTC. It is translated as CASSSGTRIYEQYF. Drawing the rest from reference TRBV2 and TRBJ2-7, the complete variable domain is EPEVTQTPSHQVTQMGQEVILRCVPISNHLYFYWYRQILGQKVEFLVSFYNNEISEKSEIFDDQFSVERPDGSNFTLKIRSTKLEDSAMYFCASSSGTRIYEQYFGPGTRLTVT.

This clonotype has only one observation. The chain employs TRBV7-9 and TRBJ2-6; TRBD1 agrees at 7 bases. This CDR3 spans 19 amino acids. J gave up 1 base and V 5 bases, and 14 bases lay outside the gene matches. Germline V lookup: CDR1 SEHNR, CDR2 FQNEAQ (reference sequence). The DNA for the CDR3 is TGTGCCAGCAGCACCCTCCGGGACAGAGTTCCGTCTGGGGCCAACGTCCTGACTTTC. It encodes CASSTLRDRVPSGANVLTF.

This clonotype has a count of ten or more. The rearrangement joins TRBV7-8 to TRBJ2-2; 9 nucleotides agree with TRBD1. There are 16 residues in the CDR3. The V gene's germline CDR1 is SGHVS and CDR2 FQNEAQ. V shed 5 bases, J shed 8 bases, and the junction held 12 bases outside the gene matches. CDR3: CASSTRDRARSGELFF. The CDR3 region has the DNA TGTGCCAGCAGCACCCGGGACAGGGCCCGATCTGGGGAGCTGTTTTTT.

The chain employs TRBV10-1 and TRBJ2-1, with TRBD2 matching over 9 bases. V was pared by 3 bases and J by 9 bases, with 9 bases of the junction left unmatched. The CDR3 is made up of 15 amino acids. CDR1 and CDR2 (germline): WNHNN, SYGVQD (reference sequence). The CDR3 DNA reads as TGCGCCAGCAGTGAATATCTAGCGGGGAGCCGTGAGCAGTTCTTC. Protein: CASSEYLAGSREQFF.

This clonotype was detected a few times. This rearrangement joins TRBV5-1 to TRBJ2-1; D could derive from TRBD1 or TRBD2 (5 bases each). The CDR3 is made up of 15 amino acids. The V end lost 4 bases, the J end lost 3 bases, and 14 bases lay between the germline ends. Germline loops: CDR1 SGHRS, CDR2 YFSETQ. CDR3 DNA: TGCGCCAGCAGCCCGGGGCAGGGCAACTACAATGAGCAGTTCTTC. It yields the protein CASSPGQGNYNEQFF. Using reference TRBV5-1 and TRBJ2-1 for the parts outside the CDR3, the full variable domain is KAGVTQTPRYLIKTRGQQVTLSCSPISGHRSVSWYQQTPGQGLQFLFEYFSETQRNKGNFPGRFSGRQFSNSRSEMNVSTLELGDSALYLCASSPGQGNYNEQFFGPGTRLTVL.

The rearrangement links TRBV5-1 to TRBJ2-1, with D possibly matching TRBD2 (5 bases). The CDR3 sequence is 15 residues long. The V and J ends lost 3 bases and 2 bases respectively, with 12 bases between them. CDR1 and CDR2 (germline): SGHRS, YFSETQ. CDR3 DNA: TGCGCCAGCAGCTCCCGGGGTTCTGCCTACAATGAGCAGTTCTTC. It specifies CASSSRGSAYNEQFF.

J is TRBJ2-7 and V is TRBV5-1; D may be TRBD1 or TRBD2 (6 bases each). Germline V CDR1 and CDR2: SGHRS, YFSETQ. V lost 8 bases to trimming and J lost 3 bases, with 18 bases between them. The CDR3 loop spans 14 amino acids. The CDR3 DNA reads as TGCGCCAGTGGAAGGGGGGACGGATACTACGAGCAGTACTTC. Protein product: CASGRGDGYYEQYF.

Ten or more counts support this clonotype. This rearrangement joins TRBV5-1 to TRBJ2-3; a possible D gene is TRBD2 (6 bases). Germline CDR1 SGHRS, CDR2 YFSETQ. The CDR3 length is 16 residues. V was cut by 4 bases and J by 2 bases, with 17 bases left in between. The CDR3 spells CASSGLAGPVTDTQYF. In nucleotides, the CDR3 is TGCGCCAGCAGCGGTCTGGCGGGACCAGTCACAGATACGCAGTATTTT.

The chain uses TRBV4-1 and TRBJ2-3; D is ambiguous. This CDR3 spans 13 amino acids. Germline V CDR1 and CDR2: MGHRA, YSYEKL. V gave up 7 bases and J gave up 4 bases, with 12 bases separating them. CDR3 sequence reads: CASKEVGADTQYF. In nucleotides, the CDR3 is TGCGCCAGCAAGGAAGTTGGAGCAGATACGCAGTATTTT.

This rearrangement joins TRBV13 to TRBJ2-7; 8 positions match TRBD2. The CDR3 spans 13 residues. Germline V lookup: CDR1 PRHDT, CDR2 FYEKMQ (reference sequence). The V segment lost 4 bases and the J segment 5 bases; nucleotides outside the gene matches: 4. CDR3 coding DNA: TGTGCCAGCAGCTCCTCGCGGGGGGACGAGCAGTACTTC. Protein product: CASSSSRGDEQYF. The full variable domain, in which reference TRBV13 and TRBJ2-7 provide the parts outside the CDR3, is AAGVIQSPRHLIKEKRETATLKCYPIPRHDTVYWYQQGPGQDPQFLISFYEKMQSDKGSIPDRFSAQQFSDYHSELNMSSLELGDSALYFCASSSSRGDEQYFGPGTRLTVT.

This clonotype was seen ten or more times. The chain employs TRBV3-1 and TRBJ2-5, with 7 bases lining up with TRBD1. Germline V gene data show CDR1 as LGHDT and CDR2 as YNNKEL (reference sequence). V was clipped by 0 bases and J by 2 bases; unmatched bases: 9. This CDR3 spans 17 amino acids. This CDR3 is CASSQDRVDRIQETQYF. In nucleotides, the CDR3 is TGTGCCAGCAGCCAAGATCGGGTGGACAGGATACAAGAGACCCAGTACTTC.

V gene TRBV4-3 combines with J gene TRBJ1-3; D remains ambiguous. Germline V gene sequence: CDR1 LGHNA, CDR2 YSLEER. CDR3 length: 15 residues. Trimming took 1 base from V and 1 from J, leaving 8 bases between them. CDR3 loop: CASSQGRKSGNTIYF. CDR3 in DNA: TGCGCCAGCAGCCAAGGCAGAAAATCTGGAAACACCATATATTTT.

This clonotype came up many times. The gene calls are TRBV20-1 and TRBJ2-1; tentatively, D is TRBD2 (6 bases). The V end lost 2 bases, the J end lost 4 bases, and 15 bases lay between the germline ends. Germline-derived CDR1 and CDR2 are DFQATT and SNEGSKA (reference sequence). The CDR3 is made up of 15 amino acids. CDR3 region: CSARRAGRNYNEQFF. In DNA, the CDR3 is TGCAGTGCTAGACGAGCGGGCCGAAATTACAATGAGCAGTTCTTC.

This clonotype has at least ten counts. The gene calls are TRBV18 and TRBJ1-1; D gene ambiguous. The CDR3 runs 14 residues. Germline CDR1 KGHSH, CDR2 LQKENI. V was clipped by 0 bases and J by 4 bases, with 9 bases between them. The CDR3 DNA reads TGTGCCAGCTCACCACCACATTTAGGCACTGAAGCTTTCTTT. The encoded protein is CASSPPHLGTEAFF.

Many counts were recorded for this clonotype. The chain joins TRBV11-3 to TRBJ2-7, with 9 bases lining up with TRBD2. The CDR3 consists of 14 residues. The junction had 6 bases not matched to a gene; V was cut back by 4 bases and J by 5 bases. CDR1 is SGHNT and CDR2 is YENEEA in the germline V gene. The DNA for the CDR3 is TGTGCCAGCAGCTGGCGGACTAGCGTCCACGAGCAGTACTTC. Encoded protein: CASSWRTSVHEQYF.

The CDR3: CASATGTGGFHGYTF. The CDR3 coding sequence is TGTGCCAGCGCCACCGGGACAGGGGGCTTCCATGGCTACACCTTC. The chain recombines TRBV6-1 with TRBJ1-2, with 12 bases matching TRBD1. CDR3 length: 15 residues. The V and J ends lost 8 bases and 6 bases, in that order; junction bases with no gene match: 10. CDR1 and CDR2 from the germline V gene are MNHNS and SASEGT.

There are many counts of this clonotype. The chain is built from TRBV6-5 and TRBJ2-1, with TRBD2 matching 10 bases. The CDR3 totals 16 residues. The V segment lost 0 bases and the J segment 5 bases; nucleotides outside the gene matches: 4. Germline CDR1 and CDR2: MNHEY and SVGAGI. CDR3 loop: CASSYSISGRNNEQFF. The CDR3 nucleotides are TGTGCCAGCAGTTACTCGATTAGCGGGAGGAACAATGAGCAGTTCTTC.

The V call is TRBV20-1, the J call TRBJ2-5, with 12 bases identical to TRBD2. CDR1 and CDR2 (germline): DFQATT, SNEGSKA (reference sequence). This CDR3 is built from 14 residues. Trimming cost V 4 bases and J 4 bases; bases outside gene matches: 4. As DNA, the CDR3 is TGCAGTGCTAAGCCGGGACTAGCGGGAGAGACCCAGTACTTC. As protein: CSAKPGLAGETQYF.

This clonotype was detected ten times or more. J is TRBJ1-1 and V is TRBV2, with D hard to call. Germline CDR1 reads SNHLY; CDR2 reads FYNNEI. V was clipped by 7 bases and J by 2 bases, with 11 bases between them. The CDR3 sequence is 13 residues long. In DNA, the CDR3 is TGTGCCAGCAACCTCTATGGAAACACTGAAGCTTTCTTT. Its translation: CASNLYGNTEAFF.

This clonotype appeared many times. The chain uses TRBV6-2 or TRBV6-3 and TRBJ1-5; possibly TRBD1 for D (5 bases). Trimming stripped 2 bases from V and 5 bases from J, with 13 bases between. Germline CDR1 and CDR2: MNHEY and SVGEGT. CDR3 size: 15 residues. Here the CDR3 reads CASSYDDRPYQPQHF. The CDR3 nucleotides are TGTGCCAGCAGTTACGACGACAGACCCTATCAGCCCCAGCATTTT.

This sequence joins TRBV4-3 and TRBJ2-4; D unclear. The CDR3 is 17 amino acids. Germline V CDR1 and CDR2: LGHNA, YSLEER. V was trimmed by 1 base and J by 1 base, leaving 14 bases between them. CDR3 sequence: CASSQVIGKWAKNIQYF. The CDR3, as DNA: TGCGCCAGCAGCCAAGTCATTGGGAAGTGGGCCAAAAACATTCAGTACTTC.